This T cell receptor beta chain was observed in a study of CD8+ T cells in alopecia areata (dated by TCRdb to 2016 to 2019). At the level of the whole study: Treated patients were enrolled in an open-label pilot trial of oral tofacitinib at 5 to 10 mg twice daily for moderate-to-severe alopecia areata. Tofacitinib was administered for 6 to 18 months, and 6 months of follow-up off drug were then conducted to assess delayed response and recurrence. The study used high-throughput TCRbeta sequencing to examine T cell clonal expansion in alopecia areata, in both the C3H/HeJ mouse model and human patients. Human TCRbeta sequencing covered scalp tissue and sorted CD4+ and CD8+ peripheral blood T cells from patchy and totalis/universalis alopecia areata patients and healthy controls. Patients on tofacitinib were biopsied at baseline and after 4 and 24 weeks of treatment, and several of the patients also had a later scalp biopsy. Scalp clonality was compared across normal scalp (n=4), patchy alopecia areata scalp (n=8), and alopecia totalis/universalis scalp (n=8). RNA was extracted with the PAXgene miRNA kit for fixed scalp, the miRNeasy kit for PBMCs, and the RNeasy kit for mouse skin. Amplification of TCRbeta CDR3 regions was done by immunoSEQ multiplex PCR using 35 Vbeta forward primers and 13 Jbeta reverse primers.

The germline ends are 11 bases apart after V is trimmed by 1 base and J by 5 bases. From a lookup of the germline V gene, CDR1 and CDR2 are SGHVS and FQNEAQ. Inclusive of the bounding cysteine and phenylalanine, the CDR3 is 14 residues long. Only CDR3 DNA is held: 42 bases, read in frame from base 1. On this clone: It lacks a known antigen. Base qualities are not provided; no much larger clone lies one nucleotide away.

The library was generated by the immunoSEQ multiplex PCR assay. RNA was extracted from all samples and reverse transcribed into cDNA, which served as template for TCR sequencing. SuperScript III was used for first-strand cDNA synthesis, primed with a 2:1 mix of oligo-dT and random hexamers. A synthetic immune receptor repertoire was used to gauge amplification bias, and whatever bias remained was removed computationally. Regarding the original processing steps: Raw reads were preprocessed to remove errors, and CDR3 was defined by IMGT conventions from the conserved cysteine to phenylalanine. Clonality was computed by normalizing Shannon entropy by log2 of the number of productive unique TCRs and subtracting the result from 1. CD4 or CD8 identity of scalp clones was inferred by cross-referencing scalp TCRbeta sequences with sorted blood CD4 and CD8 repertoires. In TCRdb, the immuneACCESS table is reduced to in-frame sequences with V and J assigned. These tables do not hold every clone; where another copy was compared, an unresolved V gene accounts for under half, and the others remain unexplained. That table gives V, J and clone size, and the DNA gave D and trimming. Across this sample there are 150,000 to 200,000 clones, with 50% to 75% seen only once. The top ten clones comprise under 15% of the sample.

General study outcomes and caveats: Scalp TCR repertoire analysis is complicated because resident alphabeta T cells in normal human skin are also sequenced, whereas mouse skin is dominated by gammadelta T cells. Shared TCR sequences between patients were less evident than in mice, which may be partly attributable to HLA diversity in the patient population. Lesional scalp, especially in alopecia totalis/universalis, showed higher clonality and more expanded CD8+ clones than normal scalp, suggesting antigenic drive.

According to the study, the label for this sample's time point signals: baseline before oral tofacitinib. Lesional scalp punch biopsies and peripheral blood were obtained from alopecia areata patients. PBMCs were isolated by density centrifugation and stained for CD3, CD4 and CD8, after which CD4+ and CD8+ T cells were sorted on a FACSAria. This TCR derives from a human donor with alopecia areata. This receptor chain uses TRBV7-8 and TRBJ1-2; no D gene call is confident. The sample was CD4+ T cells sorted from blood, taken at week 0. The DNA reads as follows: TGTGCCAGCAGCTTAGGGCGCGTGGAATATGGCTACACCTTC. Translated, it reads CASSLGRVEYGYTF.